The subject of this entry is one T cell receptor beta chain. Its antigen is unknown. Germline lookup yields CDR1 MNHEY and CDR2 SVGAGI. The CDR3 runs 15 residues. V shed 6 bases and J shed 0 bases, with 15 bases lying between them. Only in-frame clones appear in the TCRdb table, and some are missing; sequencing was by immunoSEQ multiplex PCR. This sample has approximately 46,000 clones, with 80% to 95% found just once. The data are from a study of cytomegalovirus exposure and HLA in healthy donors. Overall study context: The 120 validation repertoires, a later analysis reported, used the same platform as the approximately 670 repertoires from the first cohort. Findings and limits, study-wide: According to the study, roughly 160 TCR beta chains were cytomegalovirus-associated. Many donors carried some public TCRs, although rarity characterized most TCR sequences. In the approximately 130 validation repertoires, approximately 93% of cluster scores exceeded 0, per a later analysis.

The sequenced sample consisted of PBMCs. The sequence was collected from a woman aged 18-29 years in good health and CMV-seronegative. The rearrangement uses TRBV6-5 and TRBJ2-7; weak D call: TRBD2 (7 bases). CDR3: CASSAAGGPSYEQYF. The DNA for the CDR3 is TGTGCCAGCAGCGCCGCCGGGGGGCCCTCCTACGAGCAGTACTTC.